This T cell receptor beta chain was retrieved from a study of blood T cell repertoires in COVID-19. In the study overall: COVID-19 samples collected from the United States, Italy and Spain covered acute and convalescent phases. T cells, B-cell-depleted T cells, or PBMCs provided the cDNA or gDNA that served as material.

This clone was picked up one time. CDR3 size: 14 residues. The V gene lost 4 bases and the J gene lost 7 bases, with 15 bases spanning the gap. Germline lookup yields CDR1 SGHKS and CDR2 YYEKEE (reference sequence). Authors' processing steps: Nucleated cell number was recorded as an estimate derived from reference gene primer amplification. Profiled with immunoSEQ multiplex PCR; TCRdb holds only in-frame clones, not every one. V and J calls and clone size come straight from that table; D and trimming were deduced from the DNA. The table shows roughly 43,000 clones, with around 79% occurring only once.

The specimen sequenced was peripheral blood. The TCR was taken from a woman in her sixties or seventies with acute or convalescent COVID-19. The chain is built from TRBV5-5 and TRBJ1-5, with D uncertain. CDR3 sequence (DNA): TGTGCCAGCAGCCAACGAGCGGGCGGGCAGCCCCAGCATTTT. Translated: CASSQRAGGQPQHF.